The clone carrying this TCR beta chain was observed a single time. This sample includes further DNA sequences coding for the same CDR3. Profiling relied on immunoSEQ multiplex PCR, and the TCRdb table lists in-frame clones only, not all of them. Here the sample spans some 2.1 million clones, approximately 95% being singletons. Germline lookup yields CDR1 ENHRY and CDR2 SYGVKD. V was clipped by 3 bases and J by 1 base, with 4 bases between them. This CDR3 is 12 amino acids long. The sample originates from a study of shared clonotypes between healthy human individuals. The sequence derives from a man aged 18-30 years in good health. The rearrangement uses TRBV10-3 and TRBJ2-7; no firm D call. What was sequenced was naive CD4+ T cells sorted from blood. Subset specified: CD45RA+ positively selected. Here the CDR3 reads CAISDQSYEQYF. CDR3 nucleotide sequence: TGTGCCATCAGTGATCAGTCCTACGAGCAGTACTTC.